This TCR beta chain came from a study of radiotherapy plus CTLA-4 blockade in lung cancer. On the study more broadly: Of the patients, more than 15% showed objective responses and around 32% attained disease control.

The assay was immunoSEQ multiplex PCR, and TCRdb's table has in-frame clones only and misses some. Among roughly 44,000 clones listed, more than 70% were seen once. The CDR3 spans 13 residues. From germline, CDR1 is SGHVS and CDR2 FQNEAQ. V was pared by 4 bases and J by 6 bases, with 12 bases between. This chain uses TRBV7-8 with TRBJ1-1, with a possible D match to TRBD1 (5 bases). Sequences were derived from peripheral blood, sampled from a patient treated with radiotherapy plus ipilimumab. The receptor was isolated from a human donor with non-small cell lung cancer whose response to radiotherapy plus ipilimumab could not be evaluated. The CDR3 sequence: CASSSPGYAEAFF. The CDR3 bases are TGTGCCAGCAGCTCTCCAGGGTACGCTGAAGCTTTCTTT.